A single sample is the source of the 19 T cell receptor beta chains below, sequenced in a study of cytomegalovirus exposure and HLA in healthy donors. TCRdb keeps only in-frame clones here, not all; method: immunoSEQ multiplex PCR. The sample consists of 150,000 to 200,000 clones, roughly 80% of them appearing once. The sequenced sample was PBMCs. These receptors were obtained from a woman between 18 and 29 years old in good health and CMV-seropositive.

As DNA, the CDR3 is TGTGCCAGCAGTCCCTCCGGGATGTCCCTCCCAGATACGCAGTATTTT. Residues: CASSPSGMSLPDTQYF. This chain links TRBV6-6 with TRBJ2-3; possible D gene TRBD2, 5 bases. Germline V CDR1 and CDR2: MNHNY, SVGAGI (reference sequence). The V end lost 5 bases, the J end lost 4 bases, and 19 bases lay between the germline ends. This CDR3 comprises 16 residues.

This rearrangement joins TRBV7-8 to TRBJ2-1; no clear D. This CDR3 contains 12 residues. The V gene lost 1 base and the J gene lost 9 bases, with 7 bases spanning the gap. Per the germline V gene, CDR1 is SGHVS and CDR2 is FQNEAQ. As DNA, the CDR3 is TGTGCCAGCAGCTTAGTTTCGGGTGAGCAGTTCTTC. Translating it yields CASSLVSGEQFF.

This clone occurred a few times. The J gene is TRBJ1-2, the V gene TRBV5-1; 7 positions match TRBD1. Germline V gives CDR1 SGHRS, CDR2 YFSETQ. There are 15 residues in the CDR3. Trimming at V came to 3 bases and at J to 0 bases, leaving 5 bases not matched to a gene. CDR3 sequence: CASSWTGETNYGYTF. DNA for the CDR3: TGCGCCAGCAGCTGGACAGGAGAGACTAACTATGGCTACACCTTC.

The genes are TRBV10-1 and TRBJ2-1; the match to TRBD2 covers 11 bases. The CDR3 is made up of 15 amino acids. CDR1 is WNHNN and CDR2 is SYGVQD in the germline V gene (reference sequence). V gave up 3 bases and J gave up 8 bases; unmatched junction bases: 6. The CDR3 here is CASSDLTSGVDEQFF. DNA for the CDR3: TGCGCCAGCAGTGACCTGACTAGCGGGGTCGATGAGCAGTTCTTC.

The chain employs TRBV5-8 and TRBJ2-1, with TRBD1 matching 10 bases. The J segment lost 2 bases and the V segment lost 3 bases, leaving 2 bases of the junction unmatched. Germline CDR1 SGHTS, CDR2 YDEGEE. The CDR3 is 15 amino acids. CDR3 loop: CASSSGTGAYNEQFF. In DNA form, the CDR3 reads TGTGCCAGCAGCTCCGGGACAGGGGCCTACAATGAGCAGTTCTTC.

The V call is TRBV2, the J call TRBJ2-7; 7 bases match TRBD1. The V segment lost 7 bases and the J segment 2 bases; nucleotides outside the gene matches: 8. CDR1 is SNHLY, CDR2 FYNNEI, per germline. The CDR3 loop spans 14 amino acids. The CDR3 bases are TGTGCCAGCACGATCCAGACAGGGACCTACGAGCAGTACTTC. Its protein product is CASTIQTGTYEQYF.

The CDR3 DNA is TGTGCCAGCAGCCTTAGACACAACACCGGGGAGCTGTTTTTT. Amino acids: CASSLRHNTGELFF. The V gene is TRBV14, the J gene TRBJ2-2; D not certain. V lost 4 bases and J lost 2, with 8 bases in between. Germline V CDR1 and CDR2: SGHDN, FVKESK. The CDR3 runs 14 residues.

The chain couples TRBV4-3 to TRBJ2-3, with D possibly being TRBD1 (6 bases). CDR3 size: 16 residues. The germline V and J ends were trimmed by 1 base and 8 bases, with 19 bases remaining between them. Per the germline V gene, CDR1 is LGHNA and CDR2 is YSLEER. The CDR3 DNA reads TGCGCCAGCAGCCAAGGGAGGACTTTTGGCAGGGGTACGCAGTATTTT. Translating gives CASSQGRTFGRGTQYF.

The chain joins TRBV18 to TRBJ1-2; D possibly corresponds to TRBD1 (6 bases). Germline CDR1 reads KGHSH; CDR2 reads LQKENI. V was cut by 3 bases and J by 8 bases, with 25 bases left in between. CDR3 length: 17 residues. The CDR3 spells CASSPTQGRLGGKGYTF. In DNA form, the CDR3 reads TGTGCCAGCTCACCCACCCAGGGGCGCTTGGGTGGCAAGGGCTACACCTTC.

The chain links TRBV25-1 to TRBJ2-5, with D unclear. Germline V gene data show CDR1 as MGHDK and CDR2 as SYGVNS. Trimming shortened V by 3 bases and J by 7 bases, and 15 bases separated the two germline ends. This CDR3 has 14 residues. Written as DNA, the CDR3 is TGTGCCAGCAGTGATCTCCGTTCCTCGGGGACCCAGTACTTC. Translating it yields CASSDLRSSGTQYF.

The gene calls are TRBV4-2 and TRBJ1-2; no firm D call. The CDR3 length is 18 residues. Trimming left V 0 bases short and J 0 bases short, with 17 bases between. In germline, CDR1 is LGHNA, CDR2 YNFKEQ. CDR3 sequence: CASSQEPAEALANYGYTF. Written as DNA, the CDR3 is TGTGCCAGCAGCCAAGAGCCGGCAGAGGCCTTGGCTAACTATGGCTACACCTTC.

The chain joins TRBV4-3 to TRBJ2-3, with 7 bases matching TRBD2. V was pared by 6 bases and J by 1 base, with 7 bases of the junction left unmatched. Germline assignment: CDR1 LGHNA and CDR2 YSLEER. CDR3 length: 15 residues. CDR3 bases: TGCGCCAGCAGTCATGGACTAGTAGGCACAGATACGCAGTATTTT. Its protein is CASSHGLVGTDTQYF.

This clone turned up a few times. The J gene is TRBJ2-5, the V gene TRBV5-1; a weak D match, TRBD2 (6 bases). The CDR3 has 13 residues. Looked up from germline, CDR1 is SGHRS and CDR2 is YFSETQ. The V gene lost 4 bases and the J gene lost 5 bases, with 12 bases spanning the gap. The DNA for the CDR3 is TGCGCCAGCAGCCCGGGAGATGGGGAGACCCAGTACTTC. It is translated as CASSPGDGETQYF.

The J gene is TRBJ1-1, the V gene TRBV10-1, with D uncertain. V dropped 4 bases and J dropped 6 bases, with 12 bases sitting between them. This CDR3 spans 13 amino acids. The germline V gene encodes CDR1 WNHNN and CDR2 SYGVQD (reference sequence). The CDR3 protein is CASSGSRGAEAFF. The CDR3 DNA reads TGCGCCAGCAGTGGGTCCCGCGGGGCTGAAGCTTTCTTT.

This clone appeared a few times. This chain links TRBV29-1 with TRBJ2-7, with TRBD1 identical over 7 bases. Germline V gene sequence: CDR1 SQVTM, CDR2 ANQGSEA. This CDR3 has 15 residues. V was clipped by 6 bases and J by 7 bases; unmatched bases: 18. This CDR3 is CSVGPHDRVSEEQYF. Here the CDR3 DNA reads TGCAGCGTGGGGCCCCATGACAGGGTGTCGGAAGAGCAGTACTTC.

This clone has just one count. The chain is built from TRBV12-5 and TRBJ2-5, with 9 bases fitting TRBD1. V dropped 6 bases and J dropped 5; count of bases not matched to a gene: 10. This CDR3 has 15 residues. The germline V gene has CDR1 LGHNT and CDR2 FRNRAP. The CDR3 sequence: CASGLGQGGVETQYF. CDR3 bases: TGTGCTAGTGGACTGGGACAGGGCGGAGTGGAGACCCAGTACTTC.

V and J are TRBV7-3 and TRBJ2-2; no clear D gene. This CDR3 spans 16 amino acids. Germline lookup yields CDR1 SGHTA and CDR2 FQGTGA. Trimming left V 1 base short and J 4 bases short, with 13 bases between. CDR3 DNA sequence: TGTGCCAGCAGCTTAAATCCGGGTTCCCCCACCGGGGAGCTGTTTTTT. Encoded protein: CASSLNPGSPTGELFF.

The chain employs TRBV5-6 and TRBJ1-4; D ambiguous. CDR3 length equals 14 residues. Trimming removed 1 base from V and 8 bases from J, with 12 bases in between. Germline V gene data show CDR1 as SGHDT and CDR2 as YYEEEE. CDR3 loop: CASSLWESGEKLFF. The CDR3 DNA sequence: TGTGCCAGCAGCTTGTGGGAAAGCGGAGAAAAACTGTTTTTT.

The rearrangement uses TRBV4-1 and TRBJ1-5; D possibly corresponds to TRBD1 (5 bases). This CDR3 is built from 14 residues. From germline, CDR1 is MGHRA and CDR2 YSYEKL. V dropped 3 bases and J dropped 3 bases, with 9 bases sitting between them. CDR3 protein: CASSHRQSNQPQHF. The CDR3 DNA reads TGCGCCAGCAGCCACCGACAGTCCAATCAGCCCCAGCATTTT.